This T cell receptor beta chain comes out of a study of beta chain features in type 1 diabetes. General observations from the study: Sampled from patients, naive, central memory and Treg TCRB repertoires appeared more similar than those sampled from healthy donors. Type 1 diabetes patients had TCRB CDR3s that were shorter (moderately but significantly so) in all four CD4+ subsets. For cells with high TCR expression, cDNA sequencing could yield over-representation.

A few counts support this clone. The antigen is undetermined. The isolated RNA, all of it, was reverse transcribed, so expressed TCRB transcripts were what got sequenced. Libraries were prepared by immunoSEQ multiplex PCR; TCRdb keeps only in-frame clonotypes and omits some of them. The data show around 240,000 clones, 16% seen once. Germline V gene sequence: CDR1 GTSNPN, CDR2 SVGIG (reference sequence). V was clipped by 3 bases and J by 2 bases; unmatched bases: 4. CDR3 size: 14 residues. Via the markers CD45RO/CCR7/CD25/CD127/CD95/CD27, stem cell-like memory, regulatory, central memory and naive CD4+ cells were sorted.

This receptor was obtained from a man aged 25-45 years with type 1 diabetes. The gene calls are TRBV30 and TRBJ2-7, with TRBD2 identical over 10 bases. Sample: naive CD4+ T cells from blood. The CDR3 loop is CAWSRTSGAYEQYF. CDR3 nucleotides: TGTGCCTGGAGCAGAACTAGCGGGGCCTACGAGCAGTACTTC.